A single sample gave rise to the 26 T cell receptor beta chains below, sequenced in a study of human T cells and chemical hapten exposure. TCRdb re-derived calls from the RACE reads in MiXCR, one entry per CDR3 protein. The sample contains about 120,000 distinct CDR3 sequences, about 13% of which appear only once. Time point denoted: pre-sensitization, week 0. Treatment meaning: therapeutic diphenylcyclopropenone sensitization with weekly scalp DPC. This specimen consisted of whole blood, obtained in connection with sensitization to the hapten diphenylcyclopropenone (DPC). The receptors derive from a woman aged 18-30 years with alopecia areata. Some clones in this sample may be carry-over from other donors' samples.

Many counts were recorded for this clonotype. V usage is TRBV12-3 or TRBV12-4 and J usage is TRBJ1-1; D is unclear. Trimming removed 3 bases at V and 1 base at J, with 12 bases between. The CDR3 has 15 amino acids. The CDR3 sequence is CASSFRTRTNTEAFF. The CDR3 DNA reads as TGTGCCAGCAGTTTTCGGACTAGAACGAACACTGAAGCTTTCTTT.

As DNA, the CDR3 is TGTGCCAGCGCCAACGACAGGGGTGAAAAACTGTTTTTT. Translating it yields CASANDRGEKLFF. The V call is TRBV27, the J call TRBJ1-4; 8 nucleotides align to TRBD1. Per the germline V gene, CDR1 is MNHEY and CDR2 is SMNVEV (reference sequence). The trim removed 8 bases at V and 7 bases at J, leaving 6 bases unmatched. This CDR3 region has 13 residues.

V and J are TRBV20-1 and TRBJ2-3; unclear D gene. Germline CDR1 reads DFQATT; CDR2 reads SNEGSKA (reference sequence). The V gene lost 5 bases and the J gene lost 2 bases, with 17 bases spanning the gap. The CDR3 covers 15 residues. CDR3 region: CSALPGPSYTDTQYF. CDR3 sequence (DNA): TGCAGTGCTCTACCGGGCCCCTCATACACAGATACGCAGTATTTT.

DNA for the CDR3: TGTGCCAGCAGCCCCAAACCTCAAGAGACCCAGTACTTC. It codes for CASSPKPQETQYF. The chain employs TRBV12-3 or TRBV12-4 and TRBJ2-5, with D hard to call. The CDR3 is 13 amino acids. V lost 6 bases and J lost 2, with 10 bases in between.

Only a few counts were recorded for this clonotype. The chain links TRBV7-2 to TRBJ2-4, with D perhaps being TRBD1 or TRBD2 (5 bases each). The V gene lost 5 bases and the J gene lost 0 bases, with 23 bases spanning the gap. The CDR3 is 19 amino acids. The germline gives CDR1 SGHTA, CDR2 FQGNSA. CDR3 protein: CASSPSGTPVHLAKNIQYF. The CDR3 DNA reads as TGTGCCAGCAGCCCTTCCGGGACCCCCGTCCACCTAGCCAAAAACATTCAGTACTTC.

The chain couples TRBV20-1 to TRBJ2-1; perhaps TRBD2 as D (6 bases). CDR1 is DFQATT and CDR2 is SNEGSKA in the germline V gene (reference sequence). V lost 5 bases and J lost 1, with 12 bases in between. The CDR3 covers 14 residues. The chain's CDR3 is CSAHGRESYNEQFF. Here the CDR3 DNA reads TGCAGTGCTCACGGACGGGAGTCCTACAATGAGCAGTTCTTC.

The genes are TRBV4-2 and TRBJ2-1; either TRBD1 or TRBD2 may fit D (5 bases each). CDR1 is LGHNA and CDR2 is YNFKEQ in the germline V gene. The CDR3 length is 22 residues. Trimming cost V 0 bases and J 4 bases, with 31 bases left between them. The CDR3 bases are TGTGCCAGCAGCCAAGACATGAGGGGTACCGCGGTAAATAAAAAGCGATACAATGAGCAGTTCTTC. Translated: CASSQDMRGTAVNKKRYNEQFF.

This clonotype was counted once. A much larger clone differs by one base, so this may be a read error. The rearrangement uses TRBV7-6 and TRBJ2-2; D might be TRBD2 (6 bases). The CDR3 is 16 residues long. Germline V gene sequence: CDR1 SGHVS, CDR2 FNYEAQ. CDR3 nucleotide sequence: TGTGCCAGCAGCTTCCGGGACGTCGCGGTAGGCGGGGAGCTGATTTTT. It is translated as CASSFRDVAVGGELIF.

The J gene is TRBJ2-2, the V gene TRBV7-2; D gene uncertain. Germline V gene lookup returns CDR1 SGHTA and CDR2 FQGNSA. The CDR3 sequence is 16 residues long. Deletions cut 1 base from V and 4 bases from J, with 13 bases between. DNA of the CDR3: TGTGCCAGCAGCTTAGATCATGCGAAACCCACCGGGGAGCTGTTTTTT. Protein sequence: CASSLDHAKPTGELFF. Full variable domain (remainder filled in from reference TRBV7-2 and TRBJ2-2): GAGVSQSPSNKVTEKGKDVELRCDPISGHTALYWYRQSLGQGLEFLIYFQGNSAPDKSGLPSDRFSAERTGGSVSTLTIQRTQQEDSAVYLCASSLDHAKPTGELFFGEGSRLTVL.

This chain joins TRBV7-2 and TRBJ1-1; D might be TRBD1 (5 bases). Germline V CDR1 and CDR2: SGHTA, FQGNSA. V lost 3 bases and J 2 bases, leaving 10 bases between the germline ends. The CDR3 covers 14 residues. CDR3 nucleotide sequence: TGTGCCAGCAGCTTGGACATGCTAAACACTGAAGCTTTCTTT. It yields the protein CASSLDMLNTEAFF.

The rearrangement uses TRBV11-2 and TRBJ2-5; 9 nucleotides line up with TRBD2. The CDR3 has 15 residues. Germline CDR1 reads SGHAT; CDR2 reads FQNNGV. The J segment lost 1 base and the V segment lost 3 bases, leaving 3 bases of the junction unmatched. The CDR3 sequence: CASSFSGGVQETQYF. CDR3 bases: TGTGCCAGCAGCTTTAGCGGGGGAGTCCAAGAGACCCAGTACTTC.

This clonotype was observed a few times. V and J are TRBV29-1 and TRBJ2-1; 14 bases fit TRBD2. Germline V gene data show CDR1 as SQVTM and CDR2 as ANQGSEA. The CDR3 covers 18 residues. Trimming cost V 4 bases and J 0 bases; bases outside gene matches: 8. In DNA, the CDR3 is TGCAGCGTTGGCGGGACTAGCGGGGGACCGAGCTCCTACAATGAGCAGTTCTTC. This sequence encodes CSVGGTSGGPSSYNEQFF.

The rearrangement links TRBV11-2 to TRBJ2-7; D possibly corresponds to TRBD1 (6 bases). The V gene's germline CDR1 is SGHAT and CDR2 FQNNGV. Trimming shortened V by 8 bases and J by 7 bases, and 18 bases separated the two germline ends. The CDR3 contains 13 residues. Written as DNA, the CDR3 is TGTGCCAGCGGCCGGACAGATTTGAGGGAGCAGTACTTC. Its translation: CASGRTDLREQYF.

This clonotype was detected only a few times. The chain carries TRBV15 and TRBJ1-2; D unresolved. The ends were cut back, 6 bases at V and 4 bases at J, with 9 bases in the middle. The CDR3 is made up of 12 amino acids. Germline V gene data show CDR1 as LNHNV and CDR2 as YYDKDF (reference sequence). For the CDR3, the DNA is TGTGCCACCAGTGAGTTGGCCTATGGCTACACCTTC. This encodes CATSELAYGYTF. The full variable domain, rest sourced from reference TRBV15 and TRBJ1-2, is DAMVIQNPRYQVTQFGKPVTLSCSQTLNHNVMYWYQQKSSQAPKLLFHYYDKDFNNEADTPDNFQSRRPNTSFCFLDIRSPGLGDTAMYLCATSELAYGYTFGSGTRLTVV.

This clonotype turned up a few times. The chain couples TRBV11-2 to TRBJ2-7, with 11 bases identical to TRBD2. The germline gives CDR1 SGHAT, CDR2 FQNNGV. The CDR3 has 15 residues. V lost 5 bases and J lost 3; bases outside the gene matches: 6. The CDR3 loop reads CASSPVAGGLYEQYF. In DNA, the CDR3 is TGTGCCAGCAGCCCCGTAGCGGGGGGGCTCTACGAGCAGTACTTC.

This chain links TRBV5-4 with TRBJ2-1; no definite D call. Germline CDR1 SGHNT, CDR2 YYREEE (reference sequence). This CDR3 spans 16 amino acids. V was cut by 2 bases and J by 5 bases, with 17 bases left in between. The CDR3 reads CASSFWSPATDNEQFF. For the CDR3, the DNA is TGTGCCAGCAGCTTTTGGAGCCCAGCAACCGACAATGAGCAGTTCTTC.

CDR3 sequence (DNA): TGTGCCAGCAGCGTAGACGGGGCAGGAGGAGCAGAGACCCAGTACTTC. Translated: CASSVDGAGGAETQYF. This chain connects TRBV9 to TRBJ2-5; D assignment may be TRBD1 or TRBD2 (5 bases each). Trimming stripped 0 bases from V and 4 bases from J, with 16 bases between. The CDR3 runs 16 residues. Germline lookup yields CDR1 SGDLS and CDR2 YYNGEE.

With respect to this clonotype: The junction departs from the called germline gene at one end, perhaps through a read error. The chain is built from TRBV29-1 and TRBJ2-7; D may be TRBD2 (7 bases). Germline-derived CDR1 and CDR2 are SQVTM and ANQGSEA. This CDR3 spans 14 amino acids. The CDR3 is CRVEEGGLPYEQYF. In DNA, the CDR3 is TGCCGCGTTGAAGAGGGGGGGCTGCCCTACGAGCAGTACTTC.

This clonotype was counted many times. In nucleotides, the CDR3 is TGTGCCAGCAGCAGAACCACAGATACGCAGTATTTT. It yields the protein CASSRTTDTQYF. The V and J genes are TRBV27 and TRBJ2-3; D gene unclear. Germline CDR1 and CDR2: MNHEY and SMNVEV (reference sequence). Trimming removed 6 bases from V and 2 bases from J, with 6 bases in between. The CDR3 has 12 residues.

V and J are TRBV12-3 or TRBV12-4 and TRBJ2-5; possibly TRBD1 or TRBD2 for D (5 bases each). The CDR3 extends over 14 amino acids. The germline V and J ends were trimmed by 6 bases and 9 bases, with 20 bases remaining between them. The CDR3 spells CASSLNLGVKAQYF. CDR3 coding DNA: TGTGCCAGCAGCCTCAATTTGGGGGTAAAGGCCCAGTACTTC.

This clonotype occurred many times. V usage is TRBV7-8 and J usage is TRBJ2-3, with no clear D. Deletions cut 9 bases from V and 1 base from J, with 14 bases between. The CDR3 sequence is 14 residues long. The germline CDR1 and CDR2 sequences are SGHVS and FQNEAQ. CDR3 protein: CASRTNEGTDTQYF. CDR3 sequence (DNA): TGTGCCAGTCGAACTAACGAGGGCACAGATACGCAGTATTTT.

This clonotype was counted a few times. V is TRBV11-2 and J is TRBJ2-1; the D is unclear. Germline assignment: CDR1 SGHAT and CDR2 FQNNGV. The CDR3 runs 14 residues. V was cut by 5 bases and J by 0 bases, with 8 bases left in between. The chain's CDR3 is CASSPDHSYNEQFF. The CDR3 DNA reads as TGTGCCAGCAGCCCGGACCACTCCTACAATGAGCAGTTCTTC.

This chain connects TRBV7-2 to TRBJ1-5; 7 nucleotides match TRBD1. Germline V gene sequence: CDR1 SGHTA, CDR2 FQGNSA. Losses at the gene ends were 1 base for V and 0 bases for J; bases not matched to a gene: 3. This CDR3 contains 16 residues. The DNA for the CDR3 is TGTGCCAGCAGCTTAGGAGGGGGCTATAGCAATCAGCCCCAGCATTTT. Encoded protein: CASSLGGGYSNQPQHF.

This clonotype was found many times. This chain links TRBV30 with TRBJ1-6; 8 nucleotides line up with TRBD1. From germline, CDR1 is GTSNPN and CDR2 SVGIG (reference sequence). The junction had 7 bases not matched to a gene; V was cut back by 3 bases and J by 9 bases. The CDR3 runs 14 residues. The CDR3 nucleotides read TGTGCCTGGAGCTCCGGACAGGGAGGTTCACCCCTCCACTTT. This encodes CAWSSGQGGSPLHF.

There are a few counts of this clonotype. The V gene is TRBV23-1, the J gene TRBJ1-6, with 10 bases matching TRBD1. TRBV23-1 counts as an open reading frame of uncertain function. CDR3 length equals 14 residues. The J segment lost 8 bases and the V segment lost 7 bases, leaving 5 bases of the junction unmatched. The CDR3 reads CASITGTGDSPLHF. The CDR3 DNA follows: TGCGCCAGCATTACCGGGACAGGGGATTCACCCCTCCACTTT.

This clonotype has at least ten counts. The chain carries TRBV6-7 and TRBJ2-1; TRBD2 aligns across 16 bases. TRBV6-7 is an ORF; its function is uncertain. This CDR3 is 20 amino acids long. V was clipped by 4 bases and J by 2 bases; unmatched bases: 11. CDR3 bases: TGTGCCAGCAGTTCCGAGGGACTAGCGGGGGGGAGTTCCCCCTACAATGAGCAGTTCTTC. The encoded protein is CASSSEGLAGGSSPYNEQFF.